This T cell receptor (beta chain) is drawn from a study of monozygotic twins with inflammatory bowel disease. TCRdb reprocessed the 5' RACE reads, keeping one entry per CDR3 protein, no DNA. The sample table sets out some 160,000 distinct CDR3 sequences. Germline V gene data show CDR1 as LGHDT and CDR2 as YNNKEL (reference sequence). The CDR3 extends over 11 amino acids. The sequencing sample was made of blood. This sequence originates from a human donor with ulcerative colitis or Crohn's disease, or a healthy co-twin of an affected twin (not recorded which). The chain recombines TRBV3-1 with TRBJ1-2. CDR3 protein: CASRGPYGYTF.